This T cell receptor beta chain stems from a study of T cells in Graves' hyperthyroidism and ophthalmopathy. V dropped 6 bases and J dropped 4; count of bases not matched to a gene: 10. Looked up from germline, CDR1 is SNHLY and CDR2 is FYNNEI. This CDR3 comprises 16 residues. RNA transcripts served as the template for amplifying TCR beta CDR3 regions. A set of HTBI primers served as the primers for a first-round RT-PCR of the TCR CDR3. TCRdb processed the multiplex PCR reads anew with MiXCR; each CDR3 protein has one entry. The table has about 600,000 distinct CDR3 sequences, approximately 15% seen once; the top ten hold 7.1%.

Sequenced input: blood. The clonotype comes from a woman aged 18-29 years with Graves' ophthalmopathy. The chain uses TRBV2 and TRBJ2-7; the match to TRBD2 covers 12 bases. The CDR3 DNA reads as TGTGCCAGCAGGGAGAGACTAGCGGGAGTAAGATACGAGCAGTACTTC. Encoded protein: CASRERLAGVRYEQYF.